This record covers a single T cell receptor (beta chain). The CDR3 is 15 amino acids. CDR1 and CDR2 (germline): LGHNA, YNFKEQ. V dropped 0 bases and J dropped 6; count of bases not matched to a gene: 5. The protocol was immunoSEQ multiplex PCR, while the TCRdb copy is restricted to in-frame clones and leaves out a portion. The data hold over 120,000 clones, with around nine tenths observed a single time. The data were taken from a study of radiation and T cells in renal cell carcinoma. Noted time point: blood 4 weeks post-SBRT, at nephrectomy. This sample's treatment: 15 Gy SBRT to primary tumor, nephrectomy 4 weeks later.

This clonotype was obtained from a woman aged 45-60 years with renal cell carcinoma. V and J are TRBV4-2 and TRBJ2-1, with 7 bases fitting TRBD2. This material consisted of blood, taken from a patient whose treatment included radiotherapy and nephrectomy. The CDR3 nucleotides read TGTGCCAGCAGCCAAGAGGGAGGGCCTCCCAATGAGCAGTTCTTC. Translating gives CASSQEGGPPNEQFF.